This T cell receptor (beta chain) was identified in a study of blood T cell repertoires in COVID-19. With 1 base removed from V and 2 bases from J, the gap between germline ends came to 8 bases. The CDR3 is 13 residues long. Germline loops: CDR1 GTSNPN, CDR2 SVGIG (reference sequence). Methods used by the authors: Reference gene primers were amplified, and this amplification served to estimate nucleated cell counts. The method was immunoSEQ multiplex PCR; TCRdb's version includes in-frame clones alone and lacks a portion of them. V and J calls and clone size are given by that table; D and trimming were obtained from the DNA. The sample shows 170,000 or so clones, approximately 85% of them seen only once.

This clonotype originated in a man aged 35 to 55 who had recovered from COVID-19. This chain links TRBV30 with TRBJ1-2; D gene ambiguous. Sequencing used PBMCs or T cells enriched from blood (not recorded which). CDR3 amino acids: CAWSAGKNYGYTF. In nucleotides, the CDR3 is TGTGCCTGGAGTGCGGGGAAGAACTATGGCTACACCTTC.